This T cell receptor beta chain was identified in a study of blood T cell repertoires in COVID-19. Donors of Cohort 3 who recovered were those that had two negative PCRs, clearance, or symptom resolution. The CDR3 has 16 residues. CDR1 SEHNR and CDR2 FQNEAQ come from the germline V gene (reference sequence). V shed 5 bases and J shed 3 bases, with 17 bases lying between them. Libraries were prepared by immunoSEQ multiplex PCR; TCRdb keeps only in-frame clonotypes and omits some of them. The table shows fewer than 400,000 clones, with about nine tenths occurring only once. This sequence was found in a man aged 25-40 years who had recovered from COVID-19. The sample was PBMCs or T cells enriched from blood (not recorded which). V and J are TRBV7-9 and TRBJ1-5; D uncertain. The CDR3 spells CASSLSGPNFNQPQHF. Written as DNA, the CDR3 is TGTGCCAGCAGCCTTAGCGGACCGAATTTCAATCAGCCCCAGCATTTT. The full variable domain, its missing parts supplied by reference TRBV7-9 and TRBJ1-5, is DTGVSQNPRHKITKRGQNVTFRCDPISEHNRLYWYRQTLGQGPEFLTYFQNEAQLEKSRLLSDRFSAERPKGSFSTLEIQRTEQGDSAMYLCASSLSGPNFNQPQHFGDGTRLSIL.